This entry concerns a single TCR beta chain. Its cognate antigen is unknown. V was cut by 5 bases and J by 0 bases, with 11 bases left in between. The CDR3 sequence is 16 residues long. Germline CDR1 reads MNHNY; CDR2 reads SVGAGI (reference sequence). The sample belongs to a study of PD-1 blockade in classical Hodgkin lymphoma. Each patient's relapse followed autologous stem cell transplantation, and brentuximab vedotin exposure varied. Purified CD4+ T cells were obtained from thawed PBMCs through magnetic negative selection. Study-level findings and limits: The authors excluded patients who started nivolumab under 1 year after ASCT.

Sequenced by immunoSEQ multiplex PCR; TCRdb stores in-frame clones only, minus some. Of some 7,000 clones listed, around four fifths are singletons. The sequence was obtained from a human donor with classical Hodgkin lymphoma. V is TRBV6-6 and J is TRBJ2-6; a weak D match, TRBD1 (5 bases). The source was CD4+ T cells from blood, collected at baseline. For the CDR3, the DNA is TGTGCCAGCAGTCCACACAGGATCTCTGGGGCCAACGTCCTGACTTTC. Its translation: CASSPHRISGANVLTF.